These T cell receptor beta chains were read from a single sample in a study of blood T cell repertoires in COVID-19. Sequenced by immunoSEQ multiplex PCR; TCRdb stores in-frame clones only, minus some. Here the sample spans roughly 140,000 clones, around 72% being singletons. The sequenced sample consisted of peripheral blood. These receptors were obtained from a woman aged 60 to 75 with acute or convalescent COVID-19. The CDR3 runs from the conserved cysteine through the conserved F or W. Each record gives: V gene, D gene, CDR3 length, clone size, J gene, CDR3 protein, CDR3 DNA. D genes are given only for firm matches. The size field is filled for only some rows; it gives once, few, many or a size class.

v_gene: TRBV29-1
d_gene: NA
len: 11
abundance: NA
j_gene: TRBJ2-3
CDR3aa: CSVEHAGTQYF
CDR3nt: TGCAGCGTTGAACACGCAGGCACGCAGTATTTT

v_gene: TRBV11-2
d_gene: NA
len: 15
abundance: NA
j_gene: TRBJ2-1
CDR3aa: CASSPFPGVEDEQFF
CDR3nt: TGTGCCAGCAGCCCCTTTCCGGGAGTGGAAGATGAGCAGTTCTTC

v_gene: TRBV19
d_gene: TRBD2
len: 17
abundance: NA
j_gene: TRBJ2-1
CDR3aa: CASSIDSLGRPYNEQFF
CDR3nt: TGTGCCAGTAGTATAGATTCCCTCGGGAGGCCCTACAATGAGCAGTTCTTC

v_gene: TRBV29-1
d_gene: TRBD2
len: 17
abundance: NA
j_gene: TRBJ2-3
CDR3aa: CSVATTGTSGITDTQYF
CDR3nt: TGCAGCGTTGCGACAACCGGGACTAGCGGGATCACAGATACGCAGTATTTT

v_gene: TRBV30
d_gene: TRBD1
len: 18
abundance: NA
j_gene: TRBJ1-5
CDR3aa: CAWSVPGQGILFNQPQHF
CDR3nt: TGTGCCTGGAGTGTACCCGGACAGGGAATTTTATTCAATCAGCCCCAGCATTTT

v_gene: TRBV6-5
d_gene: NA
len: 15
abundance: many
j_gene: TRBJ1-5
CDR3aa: CASRIRVYSNQPQHF
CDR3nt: TGTGCCAGCAGGATCAGGGTGTATAGCAATCAGCCCCAGCATTTT

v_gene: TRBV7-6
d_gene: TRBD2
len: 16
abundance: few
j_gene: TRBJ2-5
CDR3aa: CASSLPRGGSQETQYF
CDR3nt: TGTGCCAGCAGCTTACCCCGGGGGGGAAGCCAAGAGACCCAGTACTTC

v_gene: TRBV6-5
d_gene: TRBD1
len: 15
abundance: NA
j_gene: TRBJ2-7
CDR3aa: CASSYLGTAFYEQYF
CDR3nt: TGTGCCAGCAGTTACCTCGGGACAGCATTTTACGAGCAGTACTTC

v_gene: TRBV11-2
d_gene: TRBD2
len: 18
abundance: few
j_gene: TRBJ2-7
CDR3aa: CASSLAHASGSATYEQYF
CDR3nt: TGTGCCAGCAGCTTAGCCCATGCTAGCGGGAGCGCTACCTACGAGCAGTACTTC

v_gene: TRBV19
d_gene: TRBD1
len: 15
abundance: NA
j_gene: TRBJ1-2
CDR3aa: CASSPSGQGNYGYTF
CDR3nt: TGTGCCAGTAGTCCCTCGGGACAGGGAAACTATGGCTACACCTTC

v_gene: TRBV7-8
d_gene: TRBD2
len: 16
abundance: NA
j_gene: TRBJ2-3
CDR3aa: CASSLGGTSVPDTQYF
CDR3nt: TGTGCCAGCAGCTTAGGAGGGACTAGCGTTCCAGATACGCAGTATTTT

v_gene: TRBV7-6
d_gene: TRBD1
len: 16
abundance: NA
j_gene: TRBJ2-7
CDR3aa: CASSLGPGQGAYEQYF
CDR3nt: TGTGCCAGCAGCTTGGGGCCGGGACAGGGGGCTTACGAGCAGTACTTC

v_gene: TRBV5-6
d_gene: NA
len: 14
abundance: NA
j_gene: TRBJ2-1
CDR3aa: CASSPRDTYNEQFF
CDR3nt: TGTGCCAGCAGCCCCCGCGACACATACAATGAGCAGTTCTTC

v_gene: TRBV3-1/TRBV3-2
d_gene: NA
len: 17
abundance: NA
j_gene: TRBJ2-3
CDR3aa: CASSQDLQFGITDTQYF
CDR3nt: TGTGCCAGCAGCCAAGACTTACAATTCGGGATCACAGATACGCAGTATTTT

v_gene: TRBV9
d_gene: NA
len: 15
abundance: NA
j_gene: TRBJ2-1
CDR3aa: CASSPSGVSPPEQFF
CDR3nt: TGTGCCAGCAGCCCCTCGGGAGTGTCCCCCCCCGAGCAGTTCTTC

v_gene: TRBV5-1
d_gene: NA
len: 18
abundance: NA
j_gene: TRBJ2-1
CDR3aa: CASSLFGVGQTRFNEQFF
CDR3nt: TGCGCCAGCAGCTTGTTTGGTGTGGGGCAAACCCGTTTCAATGAGCAGTTCTTC

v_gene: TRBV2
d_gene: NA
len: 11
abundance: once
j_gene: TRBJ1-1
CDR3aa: CASSERGEAFF
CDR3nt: TGTGCCAGCAGTGAAAGAGGTGAAGCTTTCTTT

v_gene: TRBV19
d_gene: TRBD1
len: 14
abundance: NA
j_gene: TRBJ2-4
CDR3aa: CASSTRQGKNIQYF
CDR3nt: TGTGCCAGTAGTACCCGACAGGGCAAAAACATTCAGTACTTC

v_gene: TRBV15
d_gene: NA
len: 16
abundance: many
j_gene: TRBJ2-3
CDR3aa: CATSFRDLPSTDTQYF
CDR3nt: TGTGCCACCTCTTTCCGGGATCTACCTAGCACAGATACGCAGTATTTT

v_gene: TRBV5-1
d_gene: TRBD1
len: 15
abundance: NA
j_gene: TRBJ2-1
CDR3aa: CASSPGQASYNEQFF
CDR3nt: TGCGCCAGCAGCCCGGGACAGGCCTCCTACAATGAGCAGTTCTTC

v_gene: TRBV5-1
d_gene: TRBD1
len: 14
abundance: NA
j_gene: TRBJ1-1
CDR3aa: CASSLADRRTEAFF
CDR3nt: TGCGCCAGCAGCTTGGCGGACAGGCGCACTGAAGCTTTCTTT

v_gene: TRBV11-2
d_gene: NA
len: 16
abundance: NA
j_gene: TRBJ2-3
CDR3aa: CASSFHRGVEPDTQYF
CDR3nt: TGTGCCAGCAGCTTCCATCGGGGAGTGGAACCAGATACGCAGTATTTT

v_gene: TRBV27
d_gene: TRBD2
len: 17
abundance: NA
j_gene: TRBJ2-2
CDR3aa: CASSSLLLAGGAGELFF
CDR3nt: TGTGCCAGCAGTTCCCTCCTACTAGCGGGAGGGGCCGGGGAGCTGTTTTTT

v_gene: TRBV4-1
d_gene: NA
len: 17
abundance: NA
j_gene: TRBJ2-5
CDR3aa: CASSHKPPVGGQETQYF
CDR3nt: TGCGCCAGCAGCCACAAGCCCCCGGTAGGAGGGCAAGAGACCCAGTACTTC

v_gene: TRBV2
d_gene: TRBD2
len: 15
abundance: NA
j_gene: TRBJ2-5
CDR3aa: CASSTTSALQETQYF
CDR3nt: TGTGCCAGCAGTACGACTAGCGCGCTACAAGAGACCCAGTACTTC

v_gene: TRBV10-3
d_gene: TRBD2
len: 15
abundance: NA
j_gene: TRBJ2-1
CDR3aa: CALGTSGRFGNEQFF
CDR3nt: TGTGCCTTGGGGACTAGCGGGAGGTTTGGCAATGAGCAGTTCTTC

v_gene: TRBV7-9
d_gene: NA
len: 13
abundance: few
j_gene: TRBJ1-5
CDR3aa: CASSLASNQPQHF
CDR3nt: TGTGCCAGCAGCTTGGCTAGCAATCAGCCCCAGCATTTT

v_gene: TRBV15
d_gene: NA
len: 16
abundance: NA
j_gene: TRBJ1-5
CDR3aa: CATSRGKGISNQPQHF
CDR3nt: TGTGCCACCAGCAGAGGGAAGGGGATTAGCAATCAGCCCCAGCATTTT

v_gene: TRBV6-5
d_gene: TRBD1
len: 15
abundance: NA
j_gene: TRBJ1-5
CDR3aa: CASRPDRGETQPQHF
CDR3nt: TGTGCCAGCAGACCTGACAGGGGGGAGACTCAGCCCCAGCATTTT

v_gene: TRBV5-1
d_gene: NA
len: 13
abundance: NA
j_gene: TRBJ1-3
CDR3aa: CASQGSSGNTIYF
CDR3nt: TGCGCCAGCCAGGGGTCCTCTGGAAACACCATATATTTT

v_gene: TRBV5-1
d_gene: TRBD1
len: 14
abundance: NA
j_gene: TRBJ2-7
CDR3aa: CASSLRQGANEFHF
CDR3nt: TGCGCCAGCAGCCTTCGACAGGGGGCCAACGAGTTCCACTTC

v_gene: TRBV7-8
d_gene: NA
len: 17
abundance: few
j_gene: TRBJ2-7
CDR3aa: CASSLTSGGPISNEQYF
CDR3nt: TGTGCCAGCAGCTTAACATCCGGGGGGCCAATAAGTAACGAGCAGTACTTC

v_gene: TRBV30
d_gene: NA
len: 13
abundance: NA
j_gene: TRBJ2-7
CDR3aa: CAWSLDRIYEQYF
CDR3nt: TGTGCCTGGAGCCTTGACAGGATCTACGAGCAGTACTTC

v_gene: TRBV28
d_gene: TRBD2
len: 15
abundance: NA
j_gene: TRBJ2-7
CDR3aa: CASTSWTSGRREQYF
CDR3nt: TGTGCCAGCACCAGCTGGACTAGCGGGAGGAGGGAGCAGTACTTC

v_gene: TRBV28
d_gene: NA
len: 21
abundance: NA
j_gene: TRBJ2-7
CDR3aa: CASSFGTGNIFGTSRNYEQYF
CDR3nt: TGTGCCAGCAGTTTCGGGACAGGTAATATCTTTGGGACTAGCAGAAACTACGAGCAGTACTTC

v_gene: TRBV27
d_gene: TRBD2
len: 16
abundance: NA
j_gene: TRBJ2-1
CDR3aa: CASSLGALAGYNEQFF
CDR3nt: TGTGCCAGCAGTTTAGGGGCCCTAGCGGGATACAATGAGCAGTTCTTC

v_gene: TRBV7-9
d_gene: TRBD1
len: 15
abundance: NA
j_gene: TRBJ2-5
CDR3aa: CASRPATGPQETQYF
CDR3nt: TGTGCCAGCAGACCGGCGACAGGGCCCCAAGAGACCCAGTACTTC

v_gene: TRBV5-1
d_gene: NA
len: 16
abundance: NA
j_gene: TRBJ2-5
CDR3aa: CASISDFGRAGETQYF
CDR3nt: TGCGCCAGCATCTCGGATTTTGGCAGGGCTGGGGAGACCCAGTACTTC

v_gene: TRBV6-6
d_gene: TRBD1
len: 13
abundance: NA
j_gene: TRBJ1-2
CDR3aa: CASQGQGAYGYTF
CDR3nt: TGTGCCAGCCAAGGACAGGGCGCTTATGGCTACACCTTC

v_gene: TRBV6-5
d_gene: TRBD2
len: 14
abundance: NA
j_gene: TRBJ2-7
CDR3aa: CASSLAGENYEQYF
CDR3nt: TGTGCCAGCAGCCTAGCGGGAGAGAACTACGAGCAGTACTTC

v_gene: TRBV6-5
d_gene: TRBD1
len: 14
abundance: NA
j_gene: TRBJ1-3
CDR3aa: CASSLTGGADTIYF
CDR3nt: TGTGCCAGCAGCTTGACAGGGGGCGCGGACACCATATATTTT

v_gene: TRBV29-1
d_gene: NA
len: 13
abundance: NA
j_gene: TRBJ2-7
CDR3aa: CSVGFLVGGEQYF
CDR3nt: TGCAGCGTTGGATTCCTCGTAGGGGGCGAGCAGTACTTC

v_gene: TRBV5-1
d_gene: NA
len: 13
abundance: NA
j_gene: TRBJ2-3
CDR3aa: CASSSRWPGTQYF
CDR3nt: TGCGCCAGCAGCTCGAGGTGGCCAGGGACGCAGTATTTT

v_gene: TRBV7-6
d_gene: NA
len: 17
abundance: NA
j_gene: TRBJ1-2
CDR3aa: CASSLGDGTLVRGGYTF
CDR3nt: TGTGCCAGCAGCTTAGGAGACGGGACACTGGTTCGGGGCGGCTACACCTTC

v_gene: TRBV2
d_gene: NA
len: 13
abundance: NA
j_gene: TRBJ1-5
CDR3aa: CASSVTGIQPQHF
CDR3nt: TGTGCCAGCAGCGTTACAGGGATTCAGCCCCAGCATTTT

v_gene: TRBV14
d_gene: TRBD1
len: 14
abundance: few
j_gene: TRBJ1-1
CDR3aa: CASSHGQGRTEAFF
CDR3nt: TGTGCCAGCAGCCACGGACAGGGGAGGACTGAAGCTTTCTTT

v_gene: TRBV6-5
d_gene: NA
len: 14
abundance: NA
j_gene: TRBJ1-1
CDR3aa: CASSLSAVNTEAFF
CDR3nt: TGTGCCAGCAGCCTCAGTGCCGTTAACACTGAAGCTTTCTTT

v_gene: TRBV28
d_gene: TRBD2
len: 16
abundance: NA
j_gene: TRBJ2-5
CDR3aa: CASTPVSGSFGETQYF
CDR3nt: TGTGCCAGCACCCCGGTCAGCGGGAGTTTTGGTGAGACCCAGTACTTC

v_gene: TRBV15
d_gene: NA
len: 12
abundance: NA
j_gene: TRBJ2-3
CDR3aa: CATSRRTDTQYF
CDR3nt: TGTGCCACCAGCAGACGGACAGATACGCAGTATTTT

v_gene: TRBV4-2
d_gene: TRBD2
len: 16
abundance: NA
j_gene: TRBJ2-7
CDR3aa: CASSQSTSGSSYEQYF
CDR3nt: TGTGCCAGCAGTCAAAGTACTAGCGGGAGCTCCTACGAGCAGTACTTC

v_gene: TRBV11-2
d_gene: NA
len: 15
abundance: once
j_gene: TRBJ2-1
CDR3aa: CASSLGGAGNNEQFF
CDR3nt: TGTGCCAGCAGTCTCGGAGGGGCGGGGAACAATGAGCAGTTCTTC

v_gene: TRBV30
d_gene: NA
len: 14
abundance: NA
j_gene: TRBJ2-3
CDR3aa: CAWSRGASTDTQYF
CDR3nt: TGTGCCTGGAGTCGGGGGGCGAGCACAGATACGCAGTATTTT

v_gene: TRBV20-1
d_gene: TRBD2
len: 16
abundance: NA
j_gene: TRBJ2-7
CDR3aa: CSASMPTSGRSYEQYF
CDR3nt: TGCAGTGCTAGTATGCCCACTAGCGGCCGATCCTACGAGCAGTACTTC

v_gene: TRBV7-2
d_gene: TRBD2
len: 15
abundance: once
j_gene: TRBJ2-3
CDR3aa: CASSLGTRGIDTQYF
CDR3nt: TGTGCCAGCAGCTTAGGGACTAGGGGTATAGATACGCAGTATTTT

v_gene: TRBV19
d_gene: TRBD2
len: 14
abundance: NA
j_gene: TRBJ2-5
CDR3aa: CASRGTRATETQYF
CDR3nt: TGTGCCAGTAGAGGGACTAGAGCAACGGAGACCCAGTACTTC

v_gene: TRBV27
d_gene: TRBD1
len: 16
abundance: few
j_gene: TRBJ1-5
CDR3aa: CASSLRGQPSNQPQHF
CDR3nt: TGTGCCAGCAGTTTAAGGGGGCAGCCGAGCAATCAGCCCCAGCATTTT